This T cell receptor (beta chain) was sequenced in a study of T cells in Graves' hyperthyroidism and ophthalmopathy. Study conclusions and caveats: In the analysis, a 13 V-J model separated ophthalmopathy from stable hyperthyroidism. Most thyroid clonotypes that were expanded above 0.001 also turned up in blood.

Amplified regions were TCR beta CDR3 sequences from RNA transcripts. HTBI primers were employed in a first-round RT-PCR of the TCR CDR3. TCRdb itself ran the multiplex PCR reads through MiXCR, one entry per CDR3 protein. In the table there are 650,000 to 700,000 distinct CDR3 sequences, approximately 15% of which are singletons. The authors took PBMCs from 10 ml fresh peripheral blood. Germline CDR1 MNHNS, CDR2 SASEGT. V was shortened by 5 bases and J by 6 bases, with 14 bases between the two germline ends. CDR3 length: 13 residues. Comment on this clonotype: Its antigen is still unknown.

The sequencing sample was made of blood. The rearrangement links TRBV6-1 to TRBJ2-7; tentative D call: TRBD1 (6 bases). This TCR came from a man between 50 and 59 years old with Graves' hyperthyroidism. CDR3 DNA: TGTGCCAGCAGTACCTACAGGGATCTCGAGCAGTACTTC. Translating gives CASSTYRDLEQYF.